This T cell receptor beta chain was sequenced for a study of technical replicates of blood from a handful of donors. CDR1 is ENHRY, CDR2 SYGVKD, per germline. The CDR3 spans 14 residues. The ends were cut back, 3 bases at V and 7 bases at J, with 13 bases in the middle. Assay used: immunoSEQ multiplex PCR; TCRdb lists only in-frame clones, some missing. The repertoire consists of 70,000 to 85,000 clones, with around 92% occurring once and the leading ten covering around 0.42%. In its sample, this clone was seen once. Sample: T cells isolated from PBMCs. V gene TRBV10-3 combines with J gene TRBJ2-1, with D possibly matching TRBD2 (6 bases). The receptor comes from a human donor in good health. The CDR3: CAISEGGSGNEQFF. DNA for the CDR3: TGTGCCATCAGTGAAGGAGGGAGCGGGAATGAGCAGTTCTTC.